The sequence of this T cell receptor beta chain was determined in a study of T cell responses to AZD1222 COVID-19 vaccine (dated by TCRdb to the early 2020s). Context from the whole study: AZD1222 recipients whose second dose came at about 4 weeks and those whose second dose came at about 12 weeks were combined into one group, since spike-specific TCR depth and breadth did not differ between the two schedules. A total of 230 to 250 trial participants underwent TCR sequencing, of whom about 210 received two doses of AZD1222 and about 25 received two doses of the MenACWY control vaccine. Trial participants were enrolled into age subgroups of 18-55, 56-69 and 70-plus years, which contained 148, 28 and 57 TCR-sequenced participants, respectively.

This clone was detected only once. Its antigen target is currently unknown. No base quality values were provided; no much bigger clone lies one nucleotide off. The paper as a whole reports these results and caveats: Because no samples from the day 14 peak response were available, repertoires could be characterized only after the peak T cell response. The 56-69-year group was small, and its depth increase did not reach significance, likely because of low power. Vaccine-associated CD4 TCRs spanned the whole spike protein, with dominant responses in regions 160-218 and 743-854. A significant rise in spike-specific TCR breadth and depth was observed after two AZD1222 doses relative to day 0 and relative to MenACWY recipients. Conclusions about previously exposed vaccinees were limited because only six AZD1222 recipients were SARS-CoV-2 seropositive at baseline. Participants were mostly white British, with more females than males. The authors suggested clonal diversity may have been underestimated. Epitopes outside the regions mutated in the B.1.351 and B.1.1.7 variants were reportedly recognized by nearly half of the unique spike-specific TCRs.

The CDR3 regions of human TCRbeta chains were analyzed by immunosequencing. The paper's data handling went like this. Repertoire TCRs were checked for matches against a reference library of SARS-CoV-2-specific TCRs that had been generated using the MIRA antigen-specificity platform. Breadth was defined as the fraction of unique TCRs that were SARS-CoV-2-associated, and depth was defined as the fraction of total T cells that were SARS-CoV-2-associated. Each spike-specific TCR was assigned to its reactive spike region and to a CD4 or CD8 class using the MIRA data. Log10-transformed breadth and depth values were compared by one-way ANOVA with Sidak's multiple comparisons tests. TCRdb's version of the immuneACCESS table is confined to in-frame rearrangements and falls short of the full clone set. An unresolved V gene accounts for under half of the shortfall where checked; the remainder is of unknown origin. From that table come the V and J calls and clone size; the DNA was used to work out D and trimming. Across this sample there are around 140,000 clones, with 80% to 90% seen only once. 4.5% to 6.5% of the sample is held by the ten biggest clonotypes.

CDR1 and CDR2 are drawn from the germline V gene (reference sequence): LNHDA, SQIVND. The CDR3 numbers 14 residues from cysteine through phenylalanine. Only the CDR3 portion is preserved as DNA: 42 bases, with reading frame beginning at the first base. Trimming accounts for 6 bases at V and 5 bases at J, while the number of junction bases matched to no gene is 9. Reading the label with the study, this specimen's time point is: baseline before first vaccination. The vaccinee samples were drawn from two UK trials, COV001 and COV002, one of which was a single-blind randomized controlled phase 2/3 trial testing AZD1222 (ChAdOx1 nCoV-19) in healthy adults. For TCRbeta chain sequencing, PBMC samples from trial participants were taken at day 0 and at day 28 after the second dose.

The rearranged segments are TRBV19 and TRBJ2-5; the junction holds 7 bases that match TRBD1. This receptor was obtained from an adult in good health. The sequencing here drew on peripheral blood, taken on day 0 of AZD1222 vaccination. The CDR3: CASSMRGLSETQYF. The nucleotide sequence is TGTGCCAGTAGCATGAGGGGGCTAAGTGAGACCCAGTACTTC.